The 5 T cell receptor beta chains in this list originate from one sample, sequenced in a study of identical twins. TCRdb used MiXCR to reprocess the 5' RACE reads, holding one entry per CDR3 protein. In the table there are some 630,000 distinct CDR3 sequences, under 8.5% of which are singletons. A further study also used this sample, focusing on yellow fever vaccine responses in identical twins.

Sequences were obtained from PBMCs. The source is a woman aged 18-35 years in good health.

The chain recombines TRBV29-1 with TRBJ2-7; 7 positions agree with TRBD1. CDR1 and CDR2 (germline): SQVTM, ANQGSEA. The CDR3 extends over 12 amino acids. The junction had 7 bases not matched to a gene; V was cut back by 4 bases and J by 7 bases. Written as DNA, the CDR3 is TGCAGCGTTGCAGGGGGTCTCGGAGAGCAGTACTTC. This sequence encodes CSVAGGLGEQYF.

The chain recombines TRBV27 with TRBJ2-3, with D uncertain. Germline V gives CDR1 MNHEY, CDR2 SMNVEV (reference sequence). The V end was cut by 3 bases, the J end by 3 bases, with 7 bases between. CDR3 length equals 13 residues. The CDR3 DNA reads TGTGCCAGCAGTTTCGGCACTACAGATACGCAGTATTTT. Encoded protein: CASSFGTTDTQYF.

This sequence joins TRBV20-1 and TRBJ2-4; D might be TRBD1 (6 bases). Germline values: CDR1 DFQATT, CDR2 SNEGSKA (reference sequence). With 5 bases removed from V and 1 base from J, the gap between germline ends came to 15 bases. The CDR3 length is 15 residues. In DNA form, the CDR3 reads TGCAGTGCTGAAAAACAGGGTACGGCCAAAAACATTCAGTACTTC. Amino acids: CSAEKQGTAKNIQYF.

This clonotype was detected ten times or more. The chain uses TRBV7-9 and TRBJ2-3; D is undetermined. CDR3 length: 13 residues. Trimming cost V 3 bases and J 5 bases, with 9 bases left between them. CDR1 and CDR2 from the germline V gene are SEHNR and FQNEAQ (reference sequence). The CDR3 is CASSLAIRDTQYF. CDR3 DNA: TGTGCCAGCAGCTTGGCAATTCGAGATACGCAGTATTTT.

In this sample, this clonotype turned up many times. The gene calls are TRBV5-1 and TRBJ1-1; weak D call: TRBD1 (6 bases). The V and J ends lost 5 bases and 3 bases respectively, with 14 bases between them. Germline CDR1 reads SGHRS; CDR2 reads YFSETQ. This CDR3 comprises 14 residues. Written as DNA, the CDR3 is TGCGCCAGCAGTTCGGGACAAACCGACACTGAAGCTTTCTTT. It specifies CASSSGQTDTEAFF.